These T cell receptor beta chains were read from a single sample in a study of technical replicates of blood from several donors. Profiled with immunoSEQ multiplex PCR; TCRdb holds only in-frame clones, not every one. This sample has 45,000 to 60,000 clones; just over 85% occur once, and the top ten carry about 5%. Sample: PBMCs. These receptors all stem from a human donor in good health. Some clones in this sample may be carry-over from other donors' samples. Each CDR3 is given with its conserved first and last residue. D genes are given only for firm matches. Size tells how often a clone was seen (once, few, many) or the class of an expanded clone, and some rows leave it out.

j_call clone_size v_call d_call cdr3_aa cdr3_nt
TRBJ1-5 medium-sized TRBV7-6 NA CASSLPGQPQHF TGTGCCAGCAGCTTACCTGGCCAGCCCCAGCATTTT
TRBJ2-5 NA TRBV5-1 TRBD2 CASGTSGPAAETQYF TGCGCCAGCGGGACTAGCGGACCGGCAGCAGAGACCCAGTACTTC
TRBJ2-1 few TRBV4-3 NA CASSQDLGGSYNEQFF TGCGCCAGCAGCCAAGATCTGGGGGGATCCTACAATGAGCAGTTCTTC
TRBJ2-3 NA TRBV5-1 TRBD2 CASSLRSSGGSDTQYF TGCGCCAGCAGCTTGCGGTCTAGCGGGGGGTCCGATACGCAGTATTTT
TRBJ1-1 NA TRBV6-1 TRBD1 CASRGQARWRTEAFF TGTGCCAGCAGGGGACAGGCTCGCTGGCGCACTGAAGCTTTCTTT
TRBJ1-1 NA TRBV19 TRBD1 CASITGQGYTEAFF TGTGCCAGTATCACGGGACAGGGGTATACTGAAGCTTTCTTT
TRBJ1-5 once TRBV15 TRBD1 CATSREGQGGQPQHF TGTGCCACCAGCAGAGAAGGACAGGGCGGCCAGCCCCAGCATTTT
TRBJ1-1 NA TRBV7-3 NA CASSLDMGSPEAFF TGTGCCAGCAGCTTAGACATGGGGAGCCCTGAAGCTTTCTTT
TRBJ1-1 NA TRBV4-1 NA CASSQDRTGTMNTEAFF TGCGCCAGCAGCCAAGATCGTACAGGGACAATGAACACTGAAGCTTTCTTT
TRBJ2-3 NA TRBV6-1 TRBD2 CASSSSGRADTQYF TGTGCCAGCAGTTCTAGCGGGAGGGCGGATACGCAGTATTTT
TRBJ2-7 once TRBV19 TRBD2 CASSISLAVTYEQYF TGTGCCAGTAGTATCTCTCTAGCGGTAACCTACGAGCAGTACTTC
TRBJ1-2 NA TRBV7-3 NA CASSLTNEGGGYTF TGTGCCAGCAGCTTAACGAACGAGGGAGGCGGCTACACCTTC
TRBJ2-1 NA TRBV9 TRBD2 CASSERGGDNEQFF TGTGCCAGCAGCGAGCGGGGGGGGGACAATGAGCAGTTCTTC
TRBJ1-2 NA TRBV27 TRBD1 CASMERQGNYGYTF TGTGCCAGCATGGAAAGACAGGGCAACTATGGCTACACCTTC
TRBJ1-3 once TRBV6-6 NA CASSDSGERGGNTIYF TGTGCCAGCAGCGACTCGGGAGAACGAGGAGGAAACACCATATATTTT
TRBJ1-1 NA TRBV6-1 NA CASSERRYGGDGAFF TGTGCCAGCAGTGAAAGGAGGTACGGGGGGGACGGAGCTTTCTTT
TRBJ2-7 NA TRBV7-2 NA CASSFSKYEQYF TGTGCCAGCAGCTTTTCTAAATACGAGCAGTACTTC
TRBJ2-1 NA TRBV11-1 TRBD2 CASSLDPSGVYNEQFF TGTGCCAGCAGCTTAGATCCTAGCGGAGTTTACAATGAGCAGTTCTTC
TRBJ2-7 once TRBV7-9 NA CASSSGGEQYF TGTGCCAGCAGCTCCGGAGGGGAGCAGTACTTC
TRBJ1-2 NA TRBV27 TRBD1 CASSLRTGESYGYTF TGTGCCAGCAGTTTACGGACAGGGGAGAGCTATGGCTACACCTTC
TRBJ1-1 NA TRBV5-4 NA CASSLRQAGYTEAFF TGTGCCAGCAGCCTACGACAGGCGGGTTACACTGAAGCTTTCTTT
TRBJ2-5 NA TRBV29-1 TRBD2 CSVGASGQETQYF TGCAGCGTGGGTGCTAGCGGACAAGAGACCCAGTACTTC
TRBJ2-2 NA TRBV19 NA CASSMTGNTGELFF TGTGCCAGTAGTATGACAGGGAACACCGGGGAGCTGTTTTTT
TRBJ2-5 NA TRBV27 TRBD2 CASSPRLAGRQETQYF TGTGCCAGCAGCCCTCGGCTAGCGGGACGGCAAGAGACCCAGTACTTC
TRBJ1-3 few TRBV7-9 NA CASSLAGDILGGNTIYF TGTGCCAGCAGCTTAGCGGGGGACATCTTGGGTGGAAACACCATATATTTT
TRBJ1-2 NA TRBV6-5 TRBD1 CASRNGQAYGYTF TGTGCCAGCAGGAATGGACAGGCGTATGGCTACACCTTC
TRBJ1-2 NA TRBV29-1 TRBD1 CSVQTGVYGYTF TGCAGCGTTCAAACAGGGGTGTATGGCTACACCTTC
TRBJ1-2 NA TRBV4-1 NA CASSQVPRGDGYTF TGCGCCAGCAGCCAAGTCCCTCGGGGAGATGGCTACACCTTC
TRBJ1-1 NA TRBV4-3 NA CASSQVRQSPEAFF TGCGCCAGCAGCCAAGTCAGACAGTCCCCTGAAGCTTTCTTT
TRBJ2-5 NA TRBV4-2 NA CASSQEGSSAETQYF TGTGCCAGCAGCCAAGAGGGCAGTTCGGCGGAGACCCAGTACTTC
TRBJ2-3 NA TRBV7-9 TRBD2 CASSYTWGLAMDTQYF TGTGCCAGCAGTTACACTTGGGGACTAGCTATGGATACGCAGTATTTT
TRBJ2-3 NA TRBV11-2 TRBD2 CASSFSSGGIDTQYF TGTGCCAGCAGCTTCTCTAGCGGGGGGATAGATACGCAGTATTTT
TRBJ2-7 NA TRBV10-3 NA CAISEPGEGGDYEQYF TGTGCCATCAGTGAGCCTGGGGAGGGGGGAGATTACGAGCAGTACTTC
TRBJ1-1 few TRBV4-3 NA CASSHAGGGTEAFF TGCGCCAGCAGCCACGCCGGGGGAGGCACTGAAGCTTTCTTT
TRBJ2-2 NA TRBV19 NA CASSIPRGAGPGELFF TGTGCCAGTAGTATCCCCCGGGGGGCCGGGCCCGGGGAGCTGTTTTTT
TRBJ2-1 NA TRBV5-6 TRBD2 CASSLMVAGGYEQFF TGTGCCAGCAGCTTGATGGTAGCGGGAGGCTATGAGCAGTTCTTC
TRBJ2-7 NA TRBV4-2 TRBD2 CASSQDLLAGGPYEQYF TGTGCCAGCAGCCAAGACTTACTAGCGGGAGGACCCTACGAGCAGTACTTC
TRBJ1-2 NA TRBV4-3 NA CASSQTTEGRGYTF TGCGCCAGCAGCCAAACTACTGAGGGCAGAGGCTACACCTTC
TRBJ1-2 once TRBV7-3 NA CASSLDSSNYGYTF TGTGCCAGCAGCTTAGACAGCTCTAACTATGGCTACACCTTC
TRBJ2-5 NA TRBV7-9 TRBD2 CASSLVAGGQETQYF TGTGCCAGCAGCTTAGTAGCGGGGGGCCAAGAGACCCAGTACTTC
TRBJ1-2 NA TRBV19 TRBD1 CASSNRGLSYGYTF TGTGCCAGTAGTAACAGGGGTCTCAGCTATGGCTACACCTTC
TRBJ2-7 NA TRBV29-1 NA CSVTGGYEQYF TGCAGCGTCACCGGGGGATACGAGCAGTACTTC
TRBJ2-7 NA TRBV4-3 NA CASSQDRVAAYYEQYF TGCGCCAGCAGCCAAGATAGGGTAGCGGCCTACTACGAGCAGTACTTC
TRBJ1-2 few TRBV7-8 NA CASSLAPDRINYGYTF TGTGCCAGCAGCTTAGCGCCGGACAGAATAAACTATGGCTACACCTTC
TRBJ2-3 few TRBV4-2 TRBD2 CASSQAPSGRNTDTQYF TGTGCCAGCAGCCAAGCCCCCAGCGGGAGAAACACAGATACGCAGTATTTT
TRBJ2-3 NA TRBV18 NA CASSPTGTQDTQYF TGTGCCAGCTCACCGACCGGGACACAAGATACGCAGTATTTT
TRBJ2-2 NA TRBV4-3 NA CASSRGAELNTGELFF TGCGCCAGCAGCCGAGGAGCGGAGCTTAACACCGGGGAGCTGTTTTTT
TRBJ1-1 few TRBV6-5 TRBD1 CASSQTGVGTEAFF TGTGCCAGCAGTCAGACAGGGGTTGGCACTGAAGCTTTCTTT